The sequence of this T cell receptor (beta chain) was determined in a study of T cells in localized non-small cell lung cancer. A note on this clone: Its antigen is still unknown.

The repertoire was sequenced with immunoSEQ multiplex PCR; TCRdb's copy has only in-frame clones and lacks some. The data contain approximately 41,000 clones, over 75% of them singletons. V was pared by 6 bases and J by 3 bases, with 9 bases of the junction left unmatched. Germline assignment: CDR1 SGHTS and CDR2 YDEGEE. The CDR3 is 14 amino acids. Broader study findings: Prolonged overall survival went with higher T cell density in the blood. T cell clonality was highest in uninvolved adjacent lung, above tumor.

The sequence was collected from a woman aged 40-75 years with stage II lung adenocarcinoma. Sample: PBMCs, taken before any cancer treatment. V and J are TRBV5-8 and TRBJ2-7, with 7 positions matching TRBD2. The CDR3 nucleotides are TGTGCCAGCACCCGAACTAGCGAGAACTACGAGCAGTACTTC. Protein: CASTRTSENYEQYF.